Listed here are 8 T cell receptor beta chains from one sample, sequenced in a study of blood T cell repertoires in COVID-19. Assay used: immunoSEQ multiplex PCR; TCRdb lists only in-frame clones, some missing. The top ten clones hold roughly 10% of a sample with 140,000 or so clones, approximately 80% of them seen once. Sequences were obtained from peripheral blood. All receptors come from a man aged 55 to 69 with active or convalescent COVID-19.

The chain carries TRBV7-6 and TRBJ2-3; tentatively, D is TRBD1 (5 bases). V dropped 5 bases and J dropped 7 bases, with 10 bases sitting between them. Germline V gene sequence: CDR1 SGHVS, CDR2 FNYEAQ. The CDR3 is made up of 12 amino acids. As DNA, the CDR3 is TGTGCCAGCAGCAACCGACAGAATACGCAGTATTTT. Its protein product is CASSNRQNTQYF.

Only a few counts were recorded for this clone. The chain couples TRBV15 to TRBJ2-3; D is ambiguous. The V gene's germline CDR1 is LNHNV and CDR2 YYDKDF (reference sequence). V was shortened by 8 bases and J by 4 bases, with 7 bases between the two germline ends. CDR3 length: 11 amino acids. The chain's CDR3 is CATGVSDTQYF. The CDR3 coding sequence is TGTGCCACCGGAGTTTCAGATACGCAGTATTTT. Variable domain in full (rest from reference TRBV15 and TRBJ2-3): DAMVIQNPRYQVTQFGKPVTLSCSQTLNHNVMYWYQQKSSQAPKLLFHYYDKDFNNEADTPDNFQSRRPNTSFCFLDIRSPGLGDTAMYLCATGVSDTQYFGPGTRLTVL.

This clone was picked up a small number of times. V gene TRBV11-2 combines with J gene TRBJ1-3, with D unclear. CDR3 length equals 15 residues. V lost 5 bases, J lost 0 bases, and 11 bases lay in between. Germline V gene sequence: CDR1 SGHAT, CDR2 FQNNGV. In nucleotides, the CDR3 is TGTGCCAGCAGCCCGAGGCAAGGCTCTGGAAACACCATATATTTT. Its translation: CASSPRQGSGNTIYF.

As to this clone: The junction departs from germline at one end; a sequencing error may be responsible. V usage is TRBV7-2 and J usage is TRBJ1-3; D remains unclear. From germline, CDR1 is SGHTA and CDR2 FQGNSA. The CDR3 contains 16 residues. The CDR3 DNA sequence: TGTGCCAGCAGTTTAGCATTAGGGAGCTCTGGAAACACCATATATTTT. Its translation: CASSLALGSSGNTIYF.

In nucleotides, the CDR3 is TGTGCCAGCAAAGTACAGGGGAACACTGAAGCTTTCTTT. Translating it yields CASKVQGNTEAFF. V usage is TRBV6-5 and J usage is TRBJ1-1; maybe TRBD1 (6 bases). The CDR3 sequence is 13 residues long. Germline CDR1 reads MNHEY; CDR2 reads SVGAGI. V lost 7 bases to trimming and J lost 1 base, with 10 bases between them.

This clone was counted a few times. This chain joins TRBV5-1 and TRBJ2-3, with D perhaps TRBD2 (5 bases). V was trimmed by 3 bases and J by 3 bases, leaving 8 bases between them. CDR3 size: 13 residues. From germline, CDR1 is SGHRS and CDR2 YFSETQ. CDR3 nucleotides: TGCGCCAGCAGCTGGGGAGAAACAGATACGCAGTATTTT. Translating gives CASSWGETDTQYF. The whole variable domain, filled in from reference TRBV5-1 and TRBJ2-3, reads KAGVTQTPRYLIKTRGQQVTLSCSPISGHRSVSWYQQTPGQGLQFLFEYFSETQRNKGNFPGRFSGRQFSNSRSEMNVSTLELGDSALYLCASSWGETDTQYFGPGTRLTVL.

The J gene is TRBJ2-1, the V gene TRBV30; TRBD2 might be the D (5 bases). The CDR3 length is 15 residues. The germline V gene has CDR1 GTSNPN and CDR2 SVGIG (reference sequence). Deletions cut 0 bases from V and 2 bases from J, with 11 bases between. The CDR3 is CAWSVRGPAYNEQFF. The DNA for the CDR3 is TGTGCCTGGAGTGTCCGCGGGCCCGCCTACAATGAGCAGTTCTTC.

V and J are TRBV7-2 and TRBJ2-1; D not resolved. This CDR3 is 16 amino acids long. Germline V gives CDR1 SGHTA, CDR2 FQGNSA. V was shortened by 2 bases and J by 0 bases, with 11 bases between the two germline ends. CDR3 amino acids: CASSLSSASSYNEQFF. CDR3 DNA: TGTGCCAGCAGCTTAAGTTCCGCCAGCTCCTACAATGAGCAGTTCTTC.